The next 26 T cell receptor beta chains were all read from a single sample in a study of blood T cell repertoires in COVID-19. Only in-frame clones appear in the TCRdb table, and some are missing; sequencing was by immunoSEQ multiplex PCR. There are under 300,000 clones in the sample; around 87% occur only once, and around 6% lies in the top ten. Source material: PBMCs or T cells enriched from blood (not recorded which). Receptors originate from a woman in her twenties or thirties with acute COVID-19.

This chain connects TRBV10-2 to TRBJ2-2; D is undetermined. Germline V lookup: CDR1 WSHSY, CDR2 SAAADI. V was trimmed by 4 bases and J by 2 bases, leaving 11 bases between them. The CDR3 loop spans 15 amino acids. The CDR3 is CASSGTIRNTGELFF. In nucleotides, the CDR3 is TGCGCCAGCAGTGGCACAATCAGAAACACCGGGGAGCTGTTTTTT.

The chain joins TRBV11-2 to TRBJ2-7; D is perhaps TRBD1 (5 bases). The germline gives CDR1 SGHAT, CDR2 FQNNGV. Trimming shortened V by 5 bases and J by 4 bases, and 15 bases separated the two germline ends. The CDR3 totals 14 residues. The CDR3 bases are TGTGCCAGCAGCCGGCTTCAACAGGTTTACGAGCAGTACTTC. This gives the protein CASSRLQQVYEQYF.

The chain is built from TRBV15 and TRBJ2-5; TRBD2 agrees at 7 bases. Germline trimming cut 5 bases from V and 3 bases from J; bases unmatched to any gene: 6. The CDR3 is 14 residues long. The V gene's germline CDR1 is LNHNV and CDR2 YYDKDF (reference sequence). The CDR3 DNA follows: TGTGCCACCAGCTCCCGGGGGGAAAAAGAGACCCAGTACTTC. It translates to CATSSRGEKETQYF.

The V gene is TRBV5-1, the J gene TRBJ2-5, with D possibly matching TRBD2 (5 bases). The germline CDR1 and CDR2 sequences are SGHRS and YFSETQ. CDR3 length: 13 amino acids. The V end lost 2 bases, the J end lost 7 bases, and 12 bases lay between the germline ends. CDR3 residues: CASSLTAAGTQYF. CDR3 DNA sequence: TGCGCCAGCAGCTTAACAGCTGCGGGGACCCAGTACTTC. The full variable domain, completed using reference TRBV5-1 and TRBJ2-5, is KAGVTQTPRYLIKTRGQQVTLSCSPISGHRSVSWYQQTPGQGLQFLFEYFSETQRNKGNFPGRFSGRQFSNSRSEMNVSTLELGDSALYLCASSLTAAGTQYFGPGTRLLVL.

J is TRBJ1-1 and V is TRBV7-6; D possibly corresponds to TRBD1 (6 bases). The germline gives CDR1 SGHVS, CDR2 FNYEAQ. With 5 bases removed from V and 1 base from J, the gap between germline ends came to 23 bases. This CDR3 has 18 residues. The CDR3 coding sequence is TGTGCCAGCAGCCCACTCGCGGGGGGGGCGATGGGGAACACTGAAGCTTTCTTT. This codes for CASSPLAGGAMGNTEAFF.

The V gene is TRBV5-1, the J gene TRBJ1-1; D unresolved. Germline V gives CDR1 SGHRS, CDR2 YFSETQ. This CDR3 region has 15 residues. The V and J ends lost 1 base and 4 bases respectively, with 14 bases between them. DNA for the CDR3: TGCGCCAGCAGCTTGCCAGGACCTGGGAGCACTGAAGCTTTCTTT. This translates into CASSLPGPGSTEAFF.

The V and J genes are TRBV30 and TRBJ1-2; possible D gene TRBD1, 5 bases. This CDR3 spans 15 amino acids. V was clipped by 4 bases and J by 8 bases, with 23 bases between them. From germline, CDR1 is GTSNPN and CDR2 SVGIG (reference sequence). The CDR3 nucleotides read TGTGCCTGGAACCTACGGGGGTCTCAAACCCGAGGCTACACCTTC. Translating gives CAWNLRGSQTRGYTF. The whole variable domain, filled in from reference TRBV30 and TRBJ1-2, reads SQTIHQWPATLVQPVGSPLSLECTVEGTSNPNLYWYRQAAGRGLQLLFYSVGIGQISSEVPQNLSASRPQDRQFILSSKKLLLSDSGFYLCAWNLRGSQTRGYTFGSGTRLTVV.

The V and J genes are TRBV30 and TRBJ2-1, with D possibly TRBD1 on 6 matching bases. Germline assignment: CDR1 GTSNPN and CDR2 SVGIG (reference sequence). CDR3 length: 14 amino acids. Trimming took off 5 bases at V and 0 bases at J, with 11 bases between the two ends. The CDR3 DNA reads as TGTGCCTGGGTAACAGGGAGCTCCTACAATGAGCAGTTCTTC. Encoded protein: CAWVTGSSYNEQFF. The variable domain in full, completed from reference TRBV30 and TRBJ2-1, reads SQTIHQWPATLVQPVGSPLSLECTVEGTSNPNLYWYRQAAGRGLQLLFYSVGIGQISSEVPQNLSASRPQDRQFILSSKKLLLSDSGFYLCAWVTGSSYNEQFFGPGTRLTVL.

The CDR3 DNA sequence: TGCGCCAGCAGCTGGGGACAGGGTTCCACTGAAGCTTTCTTT. It specifies CASSWGQGSTEAFF. The J gene is TRBJ1-1, the V gene TRBV5-1, with 9 bases aligning to TRBD1. This CDR3 has 14 residues. Trimming cost V 3 bases and J 4 bases; bases outside gene matches: 4. Germline V gene data show CDR1 as SGHRS and CDR2 as YFSETQ.

This chain joins TRBV7-9 and TRBJ1-1; possibly TRBD1 for D (5 bases). This CDR3 is built from 16 residues. Germline V gives CDR1 SEHNR, CDR2 FQNEAQ (reference sequence). The V end lost 2 bases, the J end lost 4 bases, and 17 bases lay between the germline ends. CDR3 region: CASSLPGDRGGTEAFF. The CDR3 region has the DNA TGTGCCAGCAGCTTACCGGGGGACCGGGGAGGCACTGAAGCTTTCTTT. Based on the CDR3 plus reference TRBV7-9 and TRBJ1-1, the full variable domain is DTGVSQNPRHKITKRGQNVTFRCDPISEHNRLYWYRQTLGQGPEFLTYFQNEAQLEKSRLLSDRFSAERPKGSFSTLEIQRTEQGDSAMYLCASSLPGDRGGTEAFFGQGTRLTVV.

This chain uses TRBV28 with TRBJ1-5; D is perhaps TRBD1 (6 bases). This CDR3 region has 14 residues. Germline-derived CDR1 and CDR2 are MDHEN and SYDVKM. V lost 6 bases and J lost 4, with 13 bases in between. The CDR3 region is CASSRQAANQPQHF. In DNA, the CDR3 is TGTGCCAGCAGCAGACAGGCTGCAAATCAGCCCCAGCATTTT.

The V call is TRBV27, the J call TRBJ2-1; 12 nucleotides line up with TRBD2. CDR1 is MNHEY, CDR2 SMNVEV, per germline (reference sequence). V gave up 7 bases and J gave up 1 base; unmatched junction bases: 5. This CDR3 region has 16 residues. CDR3 amino acids: CASTLLAGGSYNEQFF. DNA for the CDR3: TGTGCCAGCACACTCCTAGCGGGAGGGTCCTACAATGAGCAGTTCTTC.

V gene TRBV6-2 or TRBV6-3 combines with J gene TRBJ1-1; tentative D call: TRBD1 (5 bases). CDR1 is MNHEY and CDR2 is SVGEGT in the germline V gene. Trimming pared 0 bases from V and 1 base from J, leaving 12 bases between. The CDR3 is 16 residues long. The CDR3 DNA reads as TGTGCCAGCAGTTACTCGTACAGGAAGGGGAACACTGAAGCTTTCTTT. It is translated as CASSYSYRKGNTEAFF.

This clone was seen a handful of times. The genes are TRBV12-5 and TRBJ1-3, with D unclear. CDR3 size: 16 residues. V shed 2 bases and J shed 3 bases, with 14 bases lying between them. In germline, CDR1 is LGHNT, CDR2 FRNRAP. As DNA, the CDR3 is TGTGCTAGTGGTTTGCCCGAGTCTAGGTTTGGAAACACCATATATTTT. Its translation is CASGLPESRFGNTIYF.

This clone was recorded only once. The chain combines TRBV6-1 with TRBJ2-7, with 7 bases matching TRBD2. With 3 bases clipped from V and 4 bases from J, the junction kept 18 bases outside the gene matches. Germline V gene lookup returns CDR1 MNHNS and CDR2 SASEGT. The CDR3 loop spans 18 amino acids. CDR3 sequence (DNA): TGTGCCAGCAGTGACGCGACCCATAATCTGGGAGGGAGGTACGAGCAGTACTTC. Translating it yields CASSDATHNLGGRYEQYF.

V and J are TRBV9 and TRBJ2-2; TRBD1 is a possible D gene (7 bases). The CDR3 loop spans 16 amino acids. In germline, CDR1 is SGDLS, CDR2 YYNGEE. Trimming pared 5 bases from V and 3 bases from J, leaving 17 bases between. The CDR3 loop is CASSKRGTEYTGELFF. CDR3 DNA: TGTGCCAGCAGTAAACGGGGGACAGAGTACACCGGGGAGCTGTTTTTT.

The rearrangement uses TRBV6-5 and TRBJ2-1; tentatively, D is TRBD1 (6 bases). V was cut by 5 bases and J by 10 bases, with 21 bases left in between. Germline V CDR1 and CDR2: MNHEY, SVGAGI. CDR3 size: 15 residues. In DNA, the CDR3 is TGTGCCAGCAGTAACGACAGGACCGCGCGGTCGGAGCAGTTCTTC. Translating it yields CASSNDRTARSEQFF.

The J gene is TRBJ2-6, the V gene TRBV18; D gene uncertain. V was pared by 4 bases and J by 2 bases, with 9 bases between. The CDR3 has 15 amino acids. Germline V gives CDR1 KGHSH, CDR2 LQKENI. The CDR3 DNA reads as TGTGCCAGCTCACTACAGAGCCCTGGGGCCAACGTCCTGACTTTC. As protein: CASSLQSPGANVLTF.

The chain joins TRBV6-5 to TRBJ2-7, with TRBD1 as a possible D gene (6 bases). V was shortened by 3 bases and J by 3 bases, with 9 bases between the two germline ends. Per the germline V gene, CDR1 is MNHEY and CDR2 is SVGAGI. The CDR3 is 13 residues long. The CDR3 region is CASSYEQGYEQYF. DNA of the CDR3: TGTGCCAGCAGTTATGAACAGGGCTACGAGCAGTACTTC.

The chain employs TRBV6-2 or TRBV6-3 and TRBJ2-7; D is ambiguous. Trimming stripped 6 bases from V and 6 bases from J, with 18 bases between. The germline V gene has CDR1 MNHEY and CDR2 SVGEGT. The CDR3 covers 14 residues. DNA for the CDR3: TGTGCCAGCAGCCGAGGCCAACATATGGGCGAGCAGTACTTC. Protein sequence: CASSRGQHMGEQYF.

CDR3 sequence: CASSEQDRADEQYF. Written as DNA, the CDR3 is TGTGCCAGCAGTGAACAAGACAGGGCTGACGAGCAGTACTTC. The chain carries TRBV6-1 and TRBJ2-7; the match to TRBD1 covers 7 bases. The V gene's germline CDR1 is MNHNS and CDR2 SASEGT. The CDR3 covers 14 residues. The V gene end was trimmed by 2 bases and the J gene end by 5 bases; junction bases not matched to a gene: 6.

V is TRBV2 and J is TRBJ2-3; D perhaps matches TRBD1 (6 bases). V was pared by 6 bases and J by 2 bases, with 12 bases between. CDR3 length: 14 amino acids. Germline V gene sequence: CDR1 SNHLY, CDR2 FYNNEI. The CDR3 is CASSGTSNTDTQYF. The CDR3 region has the DNA TGTGCCAGCAGCGGGACATCTAACACAGATACGCAGTATTTT. The entire variable domain, with the rest obtained from reference TRBV2 and TRBJ2-3, is as follows: EPEVTQTPSHQVTQMGQEVILRCVPISNHLYFYWYRQILGQKVEFLVSFYNNEISEKSEIFDDQFSVERPDGSNFTLKIRSTKLEDSAMYFCASSGTSNTDTQYFGPGTRLTVL.

This chain links TRBV6-2 or TRBV6-3 with TRBJ2-7, with 8 nucleotides matching TRBD1. Germline V lookup: CDR1 MNHEY, CDR2 SVGEGT. With 4 bases clipped from V and 6 bases from J, the junction kept 8 bases outside the gene matches. The CDR3 totals 14 residues. CDR3 in DNA: TGTGCCAGCAGTTCGGACAGGGTCATGGGCGAGCAGTACTTC. Residues: CASSSDRVMGEQYF.

The V gene is TRBV9, the J gene TRBJ1-5; D call uncertain. V lost 1 base and J 8 bases, leaving 13 bases between the germline ends. This CDR3 is built from 14 residues. Germline CDR1 is SGDLS and CDR2 is YYNGEE. The CDR3 bases are TGTGCCAGCAGCGTACTCCCGAGGGAGGAGCCCCAGCATTTT. Amino acids: CASSVLPREEPQHF.

The chain couples TRBV15 to TRBJ1-5; 12 nucleotides line up with TRBD1. The V and J ends lost 1 base and 1 base, in that order; junction bases with no gene match: 8. The germline gives CDR1 LNHNV, CDR2 YYDKDF (reference sequence). CDR3 size: 19 residues. For the CDR3, the DNA is TGTGCCACCAGCAGAGGGGACAGGGGGCCCGACATGAGCAATCAGCCCCAGCATTTT. Translating it yields CATSRGDRGPDMSNQPQHF. Based on the CDR3 plus reference TRBV15 and TRBJ1-5, the full variable domain is DAMVIQNPRYQVTQFGKPVTLSCSQTLNHNVMYWYQQKSSQAPKLLFHYYDKDFNNEADTPDNFQSRRPNTSFCFLDIRSPGLGDTAMYLCATSRGDRGPDMSNQPQHFGDGTRLSIL.

The chain combines TRBV5-6 with TRBJ2-7; 8 nucleotides align to TRBD1. CDR3 length: 13 amino acids. V shed 5 bases and J 4 bases; nucleotides not matched to a gene: 5. From germline, CDR1 is SGHDT and CDR2 YYEEEE. This CDR3 reads CASRVRTGYEQYF. CDR3 coding DNA: TGTGCCAGCAGAGTGAGGACAGGGTACGAGCAGTACTTC.